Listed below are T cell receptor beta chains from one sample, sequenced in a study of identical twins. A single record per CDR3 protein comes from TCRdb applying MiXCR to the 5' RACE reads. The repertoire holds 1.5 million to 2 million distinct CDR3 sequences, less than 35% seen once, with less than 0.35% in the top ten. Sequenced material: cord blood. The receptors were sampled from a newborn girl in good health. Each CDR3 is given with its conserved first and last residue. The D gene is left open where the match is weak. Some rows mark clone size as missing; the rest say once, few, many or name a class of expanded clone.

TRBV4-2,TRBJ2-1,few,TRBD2,CASSQNTGSGRYSYNEQFF,TGTGCCAGCAGCCAAAATACGGGAAGCGGGAGGTACTCCTACAATGAGCAGTTCTTC
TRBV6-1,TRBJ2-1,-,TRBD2,CATELASGQETQFF,TGTGCCACGGAACTAGCGTCGGGTCAAGAGACCCAGTTCTTC
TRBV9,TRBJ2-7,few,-,CASSVSPLLGEQYF,TGTGCCAGCAGCGTAAGTCCCCTCCTGGGCGAGCAGTACTTC
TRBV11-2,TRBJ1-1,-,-,CASSLIVVRDTEAFF,TGTGCCAGCAGCTTAATAGTGGTCCGGGACACTGAAGCTTTCTTT
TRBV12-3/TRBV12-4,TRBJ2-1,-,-,CASSSARGAVNEQFF,TGTGCCAGCAGTTCAGCCAGGGGGGCGGTTAATGAGCAGTTCTTC
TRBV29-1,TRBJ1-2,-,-,CSVKMEGTYGYTF,TGCAGCGTCAAAATGGAAGGTACCTATGGCTACACCTTC
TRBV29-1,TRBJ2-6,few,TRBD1,CSVVGQGTGANVLTF,TGCAGCGTCGTAGGACAGGGCACTGGGGCCAACGTCCTGACTTTC
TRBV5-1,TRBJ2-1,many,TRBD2,CASSPFGRGAYNEQFF,TGCGCCAGCAGCCCCTTCGGGCGGGGGGCTTACAATGAGCAGTTCTTC
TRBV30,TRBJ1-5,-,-,CAWSAGPQPQHF,TGTGCCTGGAGTGCTGGGCCCCAGCCCCAGCATTTT
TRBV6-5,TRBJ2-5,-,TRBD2,CASCYSLAGQETQYF,TGTGCCAGCTGTTACTCATTAGCGGGCCAAGAGACCCAGTACTTC
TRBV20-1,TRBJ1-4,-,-,CSARRRVLGEKLFF,TGCAGTGCCAGAAGGCGGGTTCTCGGGGAAAAACTGTTTTTT
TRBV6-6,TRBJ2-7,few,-,CASTGYNEQYF,TGTGCCAGCACCGGTTACAATGAGCAGTACTTC
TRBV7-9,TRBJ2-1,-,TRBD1,CASSLPTGEETQFF,TGTGCCAGCAGCCTCCCGACAGGGGAAGAGACCCAGTTCTTC
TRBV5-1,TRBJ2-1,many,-,CASREGVHNEQFF,TGCGCCAGCAGGGAAGGGGTTCACAATGAGCAGTTCTTC
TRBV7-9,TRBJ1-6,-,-,CASSLGDLAYNSPLHF,TGTGCCAGCAGCTTAGGGGATCTGGCCTATAATTCACCCCTCCACTTT
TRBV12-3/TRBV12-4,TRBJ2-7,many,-,CASSFVGEQYF,TGTGCCAGCAGTTTCGTGGGAGAGCAGTACTTC
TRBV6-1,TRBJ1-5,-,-,CASSGQKTSNQPQHF,TGTGCCAGCAGTGGACAGAAAACGAGCAATCAGCCCCAGCATTTT
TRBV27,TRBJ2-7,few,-,CASSSVRVNYEQYF,TGTGCCAGCAGTTCGGTCAGGGTGAACTACGAGCAGTACTTC
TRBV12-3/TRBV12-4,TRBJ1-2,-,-,CASSLARTRGYTF,TGTGCCAGCAGTTTAGCCAGGACGCGTGGCTACACCTTC
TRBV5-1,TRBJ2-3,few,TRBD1,CASSLPTGGLWGSTDTQYF,TGCGCCAGCAGCCTCCCGACAGGGGGCCTGTGGGGAAGCACAGATACGCAGTATTTT
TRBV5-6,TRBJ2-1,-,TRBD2,CASSSGAYGGARNEQFF,TGTGCCAGCAGCTCGGGGGCTTACGGGGGGGCCCGGAATGAGCAGTTCTTC
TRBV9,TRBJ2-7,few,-,CASSFHRQARSYEQYF,TGTGCCAGCAGCTTTCATCGACAGGCCCGCTCCTACGAGCAGTACTTC
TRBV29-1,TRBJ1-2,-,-,CSVPLGSLYYGYTF,TGCAGCGTCCCACTCGGCAGCCTTTACTATGGCTACACCTTC
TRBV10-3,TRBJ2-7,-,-,CAISESIGGYEQYF,TGTGCCATCAGTGAGTCGATAGGCGGGTACGAGCAGTACTTC
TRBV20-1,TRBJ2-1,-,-,CSAPTALTLYNEQFF,TGCAGTGCCCCGACAGCTCTTACCCTATACAATGAGCAGTTCTTC
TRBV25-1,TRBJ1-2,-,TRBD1,CASSYTSDRGLCYGYTF,TGTGCCAGCAGTTACACATCAGACAGGGGGCTATGCTATGGCTACACCTTC
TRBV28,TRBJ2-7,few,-,CASSLSVLVLSYEQYF,TGTGCCAGCAGTTTAAGCGTACTAGTTCTCTCCTACGAGCAGTACTTC